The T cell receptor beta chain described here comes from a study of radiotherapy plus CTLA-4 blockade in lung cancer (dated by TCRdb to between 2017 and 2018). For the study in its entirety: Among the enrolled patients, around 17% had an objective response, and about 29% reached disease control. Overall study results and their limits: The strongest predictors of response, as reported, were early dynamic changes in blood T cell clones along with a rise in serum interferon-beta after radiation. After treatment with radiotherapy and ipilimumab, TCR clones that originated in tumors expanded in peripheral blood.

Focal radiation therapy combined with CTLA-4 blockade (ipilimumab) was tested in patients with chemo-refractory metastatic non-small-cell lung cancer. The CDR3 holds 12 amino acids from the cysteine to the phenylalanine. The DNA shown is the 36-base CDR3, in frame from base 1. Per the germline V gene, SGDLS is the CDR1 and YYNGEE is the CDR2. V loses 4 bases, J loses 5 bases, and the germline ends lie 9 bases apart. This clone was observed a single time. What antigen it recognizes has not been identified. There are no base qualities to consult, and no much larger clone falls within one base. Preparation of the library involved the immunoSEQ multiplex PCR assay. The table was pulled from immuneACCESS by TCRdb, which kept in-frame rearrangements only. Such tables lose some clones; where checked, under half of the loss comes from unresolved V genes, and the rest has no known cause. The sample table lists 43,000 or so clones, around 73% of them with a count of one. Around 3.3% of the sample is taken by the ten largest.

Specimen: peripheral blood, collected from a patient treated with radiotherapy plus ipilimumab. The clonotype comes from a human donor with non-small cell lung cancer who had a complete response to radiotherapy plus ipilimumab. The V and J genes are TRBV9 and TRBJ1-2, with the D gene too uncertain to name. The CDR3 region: CASSSESYGYTF. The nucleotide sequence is TGTGCCAGCAGCAGCGAATCTTATGGCTACACCTTC.